This TCR beta chain came from a study of vaccination and CD4 T cells after COVID-19. Once obtained from cultured CD4+ T cells, the DNA was sequenced using the Oncomine TCR Beta short-read assay. TCRdb recomputed calls from the PCR reads with MiXCR, one row per CDR3 protein. The data show several thousand distinct CDR3 sequences, approximately 40% seen once. About this clonotype itself: Its antigen is as yet unknown.

Treatment defined: 10-day PBMC culture with coronavirus spike peptide pools or control peptides (ViraFEST assay). The collection of CD4+ T cells from the unexposed donor took place before the COVID-19 pandemic (2011-2018). V dropped 4 bases and J dropped 3; count of bases not matched to a gene: 4. The CDR3 extends over 15 amino acids. From germline, CDR1 is MDHEN and CDR2 SYDVKM. Sequencing used CD4+ T cells from blood, cultured in vitro. The chain recombines TRBV28 with TRBJ2-2; 8 bases fit TRBD2. The clonotype originates from a human donor in good health. The CDR3 region is CASSSAGGHTGELFF. CDR3 coding DNA: TGTGCCAGCAGTTCGGCGGGGGGCCACACCGGGGAGCTGTTTTTT.